One sample yielded the 24 T cell receptor beta chains listed below, sequenced in a study of T cell responses to AZD1222 COVID-19 vaccine. Profiled with immunoSEQ multiplex PCR; TCRdb holds only in-frame clones, not every one. Of about 170,000 clones in the sample, about 83% were seen once. This specimen was peripheral blood, taken 28 days after the second AZD1222 dose. All receptors derive from an adult who received the AZD1222 COVID-19 vaccine.

The rearrangement links TRBV6-6 to TRBJ2-1; D possibly corresponds to TRBD1 (6 bases). V dropped 6 bases and J dropped 7 bases, with 13 bases sitting between them. Germline values: CDR1 MNHNY, CDR2 SVGAGI (reference sequence). CDR3 length: 13 residues. Here the CDR3 reads CASRKGVLNEQFF. Written as DNA, the CDR3 is TGTGCCAGCAGAAAGGGGGTACTAAATGAGCAGTTCTTC.

The V gene is TRBV7-9, the J gene TRBJ2-3; TRBD1 might be the D (5 bases). CDR1 and CDR2 from the germline V gene are SEHNR and FQNEAQ (reference sequence). This CDR3 is built from 17 residues. V was pared by 1 base and J by 2 bases, with 16 bases between. In DNA form, the CDR3 reads TGTGCCAGCAGCTTAGGCCAGGGCTCGACTCACACAGATACGCAGTATTTT. Its protein is CASSLGQGSTHTDTQYF.

This clone was detected only once. The chain recombines TRBV10-3 with TRBJ1-4; D gene ambiguous. Germline CDR1 ENHRY, CDR2 SYGVKD. CDR3 length: 15 amino acids. Trimming removed 3 bases from V and 3 bases from J, with 11 bases in between. The CDR3 is CAISDTEGSNEKLFF. CDR3 nucleotides: TGTGCCATCAGTGACACAGAGGGATCTAATGAAAAACTGTTTTTT.

The chain has TRBV5-6 and TRBJ2-1; D gene uncertain. The germline V gene encodes CDR1 SGHDT and CDR2 YYEEEE. This CDR3 is built from 14 residues. Deletions cut 0 bases from V and 0 bases from J, with 4 bases between. This chain's CDR3 is CASSLGASYNEQFF. In DNA, the CDR3 is TGTGCCAGCAGCTTGGGTGCCTCCTACAATGAGCAGTTCTTC.

The rearrangement joins TRBV9 to TRBJ1-3, with a weak D call TRBD1 (5 bases). Germline CDR1 reads SGDLS; CDR2 reads YYNGEE. The CDR3 is 16 residues long. Trimming stripped 3 bases from V and 4 bases from J, with 17 bases between. CDR3 in DNA: TGTGCCAGCAGCGACTACGGCGGGGCGGGCGGAAACACCATATATTTT. It yields the protein CASSDYGGAGGNTIYF.

The CDR3 spells CASSQDPAGLREKLFF. DNA for the CDR3: TGCGCCAGCAGCCAAGATCCGGCAGGGTTGAGGGAAAAACTGTTTTTT. The chain has TRBV4-3 and TRBJ1-4, with D tentatively TRBD1 (5 bases). Germline lookup yields CDR1 LGHNA and CDR2 YSLEER. The CDR3 is 16 amino acids. The V gene lost 0 bases and the J gene lost 8 bases, with 16 bases spanning the gap.

This chain uses TRBV7-2 with TRBJ1-4; D unresolved. The CDR3 consists of 15 residues. V shed 3 bases and J shed 4 bases, with 12 bases lying between them. The germline V gene has CDR1 SGHTA and CDR2 FQGNSA. This CDR3 is CASSFRFHSNEKLFF. CDR3 coding DNA: TGTGCCAGCAGCTTTCGTTTCCACAGTAATGAAAAACTGTTTTTT.

J is TRBJ2-5 and V is TRBV15; the match to TRBD2 covers 9 bases. CDR1 is LNHNV, CDR2 YYDKDF, per germline (reference sequence). The CDR3 extends over 19 amino acids. The J segment lost 5 bases and the V segment lost 5 bases, leaving 21 bases of the junction unmatched. The CDR3 region is CATSVPLGGSGGLGETQYF. CDR3 coding DNA: TGTGCCACCAGCGTCCCCCTCGGGGGTAGCGGGGGTCTGGGCGAGACCCAGTACTTC.

The V and J genes are TRBV3-1 (or the pseudogene TRBV3-2) and TRBJ1-2; TRBD1 matches 7 bases. The junction had 6 bases not matched to a gene; V was cut back by 4 bases and J by 7 bases. The CDR3 is 13 amino acids. Germline V CDR1 and CDR2: LGHDT, YNNKEL (reference sequence). This CDR3 is CASSPFQGGGYTF. The DNA for the CDR3 is TGTGCCAGCAGCCCCTTCCAGGGGGGTGGCTACACCTTC.

The rearrangement uses TRBV6-5 and TRBJ2-2; perhaps D is TRBD1 or TRBD2 (5 bases each). The CDR3 runs to 15 residues. CDR1 is MNHEY, CDR2 SVGAGI, per germline. V lost 0 bases to trimming and J lost 4 bases, with 9 bases between them. CDR3 coding DNA: TGTGCCAGCAGTTACTCGAGGGGTGGCACCGGGGAGCTGTTTTTT. It codes for CASSYSRGGTGELFF.

J is TRBJ1-2 and V is TRBV18, with TRBD1 as a possible D gene (6 bases). V shed 3 bases and J shed 4 bases, with 12 bases lying between them. Germline V gene data show CDR1 as KGHSH and CDR2 as LQKENI. The length of the CDR3 is 14 residues. The CDR3 reads CASSPPTGLYGYTF. The DNA for the CDR3 is TGTGCCAGCTCACCTCCGACAGGTCTCTATGGCTACACCTTC. The variable domain in full, with the rest retrieved from reference TRBV18 and TRBJ1-2, is NAGVMQNPRHLVRRRGQEARLRCSPMKGHSHVYWYRQLPEEGLKFMVYLQKENIIDESGMPKERFSAEFPKEGPSILRIQQVVRGDSAAYFCASSPPTGLYGYTFGSGTRLTVV.

The V call is TRBV4-2, the J call TRBJ2-7; D is ambiguous. Trimming left V 1 base short and J 0 bases short, with 7 bases between. There are 14 residues in the CDR3. The germline CDR1 and CDR2 sequences are LGHNA and YNFKEQ. The CDR3 region is CASSQALRSYEQYF. Here the CDR3 DNA reads TGTGCCAGCAGCCAAGCACTCCGCTCCTACGAGCAGTACTTC.

The rearrangement uses TRBV2 and TRBJ2-5; D possibly corresponds to TRBD2 (7 bases). CDR3 length equals 14 residues. Trimming pared 3 bases from V and 5 bases from J, leaving 13 bases between. The germline gives CDR1 SNHLY, CDR2 FYNNEI. This chain's CDR3 is CASSDGGGRETQYF. CDR3 coding DNA: TGTGCCAGCAGTGACGGCGGGGGCCGGGAGACCCAGTACTTC.

J is TRBJ2-1 and V is TRBV3-1 (or the pseudogene TRBV3-2); 7 bases agree with TRBD2. This CDR3 spans 16 amino acids. Per germline, CDR1 LGHDT and CDR2 YNNKEL (reference sequence). V gave up 0 bases and J gave up 4 bases; unmatched junction bases: 6. The CDR3 is CASSQDLGLNYNEQFF. In nucleotides, the CDR3 is TGTGCCAGCAGCCAAGATTTGGGACTAAATTACAATGAGCAGTTCTTC.

This chain joins TRBV7-9 and TRBJ2-3; D not certain. The germline CDR1 and CDR2 sequences are SEHNR and FQNEAQ (reference sequence). Trimming removed 5 bases from V and 0 bases from J, with 12 bases in between. This CDR3 comprises 15 residues. CDR3 DNA: TGTGCCAGCAGCAACCCACGGACCAGCACAGATACGCAGTATTTT. It yields the protein CASSNPRTSTDTQYF.

A few counts support this clone. CDR3 region: CASSLAQGARQPQHF. CDR3 DNA sequence: TGTGCCAGCAGCTTAGCACAGGGGGCTAGACAGCCCCAGCATTTT. The chain uses TRBV7-2 and TRBJ1-5; 9 bases fit TRBD1. Trimming removed 0 bases from V and 7 bases from J; junction bases left unmatched: 4. CDR3 length equals 15 residues. Germline V gene sequence: CDR1 SGHTA, CDR2 FQGNSA.

This chain uses TRBV12-3 or TRBV12-4 with TRBJ2-5; D gene unclear. Trimming pared 9 bases from V and 1 base from J, leaving 9 bases between. CDR3 length equals 12 residues. The DNA for the CDR3 is TGTGCCAGTGGACGGCCCCAAGAGACCCAGTACTTC. It codes for CASGRPQETQYF.

This chain joins TRBV19 and TRBJ1-4; D call uncertain. The germline CDR1 and CDR2 sequences are LNHDA and SQIVND (reference sequence). With 7 bases removed from V and 0 bases from J, the gap between germline ends came to 9 bases. The CDR3 contains 14 residues. CDR3 sequence (DNA): TGTGCCAGTAATAAGAGAGCAACTAATGAAAAACTGTTTTTT. It yields the protein CASNKRATNEKLFF.

This rearrangement joins TRBV5-1 to TRBJ2-1, with D uncertain. The CDR3 is 12 amino acids. The germline V gene has CDR1 SGHRS and CDR2 YFSETQ. The V end was cut by 4 bases, the J end by 4 bases, with 6 bases between. CDR3 bases: TGCGCCAGCAGCCCACAGTACAATGAGCAGTTCTTC. Translation gives CASSPQYNEQFF.

The V and J genes are TRBV5-1 and TRBJ2-7; the D gene could be TRBD1 or TRBD2 (5 bases each). CDR1 and CDR2 (germline): SGHRS, YFSETQ. The germline V and J ends were trimmed by 4 bases and 3 bases, with 14 bases remaining between them. This CDR3 contains 14 residues. DNA for the CDR3: TGCGCCAGCAGCAAAGGGGCTAGCCTCTACGAGCAGTACTTC. This codes for CASSKGASLYEQYF.

This sequence joins TRBV4-1 and TRBJ1-2; tentatively, D is TRBD1 (6 bases). CDR1 and CDR2 (germline): MGHRA, YSYEKL. Deletions cut 1 base from V and 6 bases from J, with 15 bases between. CDR3 length: 15 amino acids. The CDR3 loop is CASSQVPGGADGYTF. The CDR3 DNA reads as TGCGCCAGCAGCCAAGTACCCGGGGGCGCCGATGGCTACACCTTC.

The chain couples TRBV3-1 (or the pseudogene TRBV3-2) to TRBJ2-5; 10 positions agree with TRBD2. Germline V gene lookup returns CDR1 LGHDT and CDR2 YNNKEL (reference sequence). This CDR3 has 15 amino acids. Trimming at V came to 1 base and at J to 1 base, leaving 0 bases not matched to a gene. As DNA, the CDR3 is TGTGCCAGCAGCCAAGGGACTAGCGGCCAAGAGACCCAGTACTTC. This codes for CASSQGTSGQETQYF.

The V gene is TRBV6-6, the J gene TRBJ1-6; 10 nucleotides match TRBD1. This CDR3 comprises 18 residues. Germline assignment: CDR1 MNHNY and CDR2 SVGAGI (reference sequence). The V gene end was trimmed by 5 bases and the J gene end by 0 bases; junction bases not matched to a gene: 7. CDR3 residues: CASSPGTGASSYNSPLHF. The DNA of the CDR3 is TGTGCCAGCAGTCCCGGGACAGGGGCGAGCTCCTATAATTCACCCCTCCACTTT.

This clone has just one count. The germline gene is not matched at one end of the junction; a read error may be the cause. The chain is built from TRBV7-9 and TRBJ2-2; 12 bases align to TRBD2. Germline V gene sequence: CDR1 SEHNR, CDR2 FQNEAQ (reference sequence). The CDR3 runs 15 residues. CDR3 DNA: TGTGCCAGCAGCCTAGCGGGGGGGCCAACCGGGGAGCTGTTTTTT. Residues: CASSLAGGPTGELFF.